A selection of T cell receptor beta chains follows, all from one sample in a study of cytomegalovirus exposure and HLA in healthy donors. The data were produced by immunoSEQ multiplex PCR, yet TCRdb's version contains in-frame clones alone and is incomplete. This table has approximately 150,000 clones, 75% appearing once. Sequencing was done on a sample of PBMCs. The origin of the receptors is a man between 18 and 35 years old in good health and CMV-seropositive. Both conserved end residues are part of each CDR3. The D gene is left open where the match is weak. Part of the rows lack a size; the others show once, few, many or a class for expanded clones.

DNA: TGTGCCTGGAGTGTAAGCAGGGTCGATGGCTACACCTTC
CDR3: CAWSVSRVDGYTF
D: -
J: TRBJ1-2
V: TRBV30
size: -

DNA: TGTGCCAGCAGCTCGGGGCCCAGGGGTGGCTATGGCTACACCTTC
CDR3: CASSSGPRGGYGYTF
D: -
J: TRBJ1-2
V: TRBV7-9
size: -

DNA: TGTGCCAGTAGTTCGGCGGGACAGACTAATCAGCCCCAGCATTTT
CDR3: CASSSAGQTNQPQHF
D: TRBD1
J: TRBJ1-5
V: TRBV19
size: -

DNA: TGTGCCAGCAATGAGAGAAGGGGGCTCTACAATGAGCAGTTCTTC
CDR3: CASNERRGLYNEQFF
D: TRBD1
J: TRBJ2-1
V: TRBV5-6
size: -

DNA: TGTGCCAGCAGAGGACTAGCGGGGGTCAATGAGCAGTTCTTC
CDR3: CASRGLAGVNEQFF
D: TRBD2
J: TRBJ2-1
V: TRBV25-1
size: -

DNA: TGTGCCAGCAGCTTAGACACGGCCACTGAAGCTTTCTTT
CDR3: CASSLDTATEAFF
D: -
J: TRBJ1-1
V: TRBV7-3
size: few

DNA: TGTGCCAGCAGTGTGGGACTAGCGGGAGGAGAGACCCAGTACTTC
CDR3: CASSVGLAGGETQYF
D: TRBD2
J: TRBJ2-5
V: TRBV2
size: -

DNA: TGTGCCAGCAGCCTGGGGACAGACTATGGCTACACCTTC
CDR3: CASSLGTDYGYTF
D: TRBD1
J: TRBJ1-2
V: TRBV9
size: -

DNA: TGCGCCAGCAGCCCCTGGGGTAGCGGGATACAAGAGACCCAGTACTTC
CDR3: CASSPWGSGIQETQYF
D: TRBD2
J: TRBJ2-5
V: TRBV5-1
size: -

DNA: TGTGCCAGCTCTCACCGGGGTAGTGAAAACACCGGGGAGCTGTTTTTT
CDR3: CASSHRGSENTGELFF
D: -
J: TRBJ2-2
V: TRBV18
size: -

DNA: TGCGCCAGCAGCAGAGGGACAGGGGAGGATGAAAAACTGTTTTTT
CDR3: CASSRGTGEDEKLFF
D: TRBD1
J: TRBJ1-4
V: TRBV5-1
size: once

DNA: TGCAGCGTTGAGTTCGAGGGTCACGAGCAGTACTTC
CDR3: CSVEFEGHEQYF
D: -
J: TRBJ2-7
V: TRBV29-1
size: -

DNA: TGTGCCTGGGAAAACCGGGACAGGGAGTACGAGCAGTACTTC
CDR3: CAWENRDREYEQYF
D: TRBD1
J: TRBJ2-7
V: TRBV30
size: once

DNA: TGTGCCAGCAGCTTGATGAGGACAGATACGCAGTATTTT
CDR3: CASSLMRTDTQYF
D: -
J: TRBJ2-3
V: TRBV7-2
size: -

DNA: TGTGCCAGTAGCGAACTAGCGGGAAAAGAGACCCAGTACTTC
CDR3: CASSELAGKETQYF
D: TRBD2
J: TRBJ2-5
V: TRBV19
size: few

DNA: TGTGCCAGCAGCTTAGGCTTGGGGCTAAGTACTGAAGCTTTCTTT
CDR3: CASSLGLGLSTEAFF
D: -
J: TRBJ1-1
V: TRBV11-2
size: -

DNA: TGTGCCAGCTCACCTCGGGGAGGTGGTGAAAAACTGTTTTTT
CDR3: CASSPRGGGEKLFF
D: -
J: TRBJ1-4
V: TRBV18
size: -

DNA: TGTGCCAGCAGCTTGTGGGAGTTAGGAAATCAGCCCCAGCATTTT
CDR3: CASSLWELGNQPQHF
D: -
J: TRBJ1-5
V: TRBV5-6
size: -

DNA: TGTGCCAGCAGCCTACCAGGCCAGGGGGTCACCGGGGAGCTGTTTTTT
CDR3: CASSLPGQGVTGELFF
D: TRBD1
J: TRBJ2-2
V: TRBV13
size: -

DNA: TGTGCCAGCACCAGCGGCAACACCATATATTTT
CDR3: CASTSGNTIYF
D: -
J: TRBJ1-3
V: TRBV7-9
size: -

DNA: TGTGCCAGCAACGGACAGGGGATAGCTGAAGCTTTCTTT
CDR3: CASNGQGIAEAFF
D: TRBD1
J: TRBJ1-1
V: TRBV2
size: -

DNA: TGTGCCAGCAGCCTAGCAGCCACTAGCACAGATACGCAGTATTTT
CDR3: CASSLAATSTDTQYF
D: -
J: TRBJ2-3
V: TRBV27
size: once

DNA: TGTGCCAGCAGCCTGGGACTAGTTGGTGAGCAGTTCTTC
CDR3: CASSLGLVGEQFF
D: TRBD2
J: TRBJ2-1
V: TRBV14
size: -

DNA: TGCGCCAGCAGGGAAGGGGACAGTAGAGATACGCAGTATTTT
CDR3: CASREGDSRDTQYF
D: TRBD1
J: TRBJ2-3
V: TRBV5-1
size: few

DNA: TGTGCCAGCAGCCAAAACCCGGGAGGATATACGCAGTATTTT
CDR3: CASSQNPGGYTQYF
D: TRBD2
J: TRBJ2-3
V: TRBV14
size: -

DNA: TGTGCCAGCAGTTTACGCGGGGATACGCAGTATTTT
CDR3: CASSLRGDTQYF
D: -
J: TRBJ2-3
V: TRBV28
size: -

DNA: TGTGCCAGCAGGGAATCGGACAGGGGGCTGGGGCATGGCTACACCTTC
CDR3: CASRESDRGLGHGYTF
D: TRBD1
J: TRBJ1-2
V: TRBV27
size: -

DNA: TGTGCCAGCTGTGGACTAGCGGGGGGCGAGCAGTACTTC
CDR3: CASCGLAGGEQYF
D: TRBD2
J: TRBJ2-7
V: TRBV6-1
size: once

DNA: TGTGCCAGCAGTTTTGGGACAGGGGGCTTCTACGAGCAGTACTTC
CDR3: CASSFGTGGFYEQYF
D: TRBD1
J: TRBJ2-7
V: TRBV27
size: -

DNA: TGTGCCAGCAGCTCGACAGGGCCACATCAGCCCCAGCATTTT
CDR3: CASSSTGPHQPQHF
D: TRBD1
J: TRBJ1-5
V: TRBV7-9
size: -

DNA: TGTGCCAGCTCACTGACTGAACCTGGAAACACCATATATTTT
CDR3: CASSLTEPGNTIYF
D: -
J: TRBJ1-3
V: TRBV18
size: -

DNA: TGCGCCAGCAGCTCGGGACAGGGGATAATGCGGCCGCACACTGAAGCTTTCTTT
CDR3: CASSSGQGIMRPHTEAFF
D: TRBD1
J: TRBJ1-1
V: TRBV5-1
size: -

DNA: TGTGCCTGGGGAATCTGGGACAACTCGGGCGATGAGCAGTTCTTC
CDR3: CAWGIWDNSGDEQFF
D: -
J: TRBJ2-1
V: TRBV30
size: -

DNA: TGTGCCAGCAGCCGCACAGGGGACCTCTATGGCTACACCTTC
CDR3: CASSRTGDLYGYTF
D: TRBD1
J: TRBJ1-2
V: TRBV7-9
size: -

DNA: TGTGCCAGCAGGTCGACAGGGGGCTCCTACGAGCAGTACTTC
CDR3: CASRSTGGSYEQYF
D: TRBD1
J: TRBJ2-7
V: TRBV2
size: -

DNA: TGCGCCAGCAGCTTTAATAGCGGCCAGAGAGTCACAGATACGCAGTATTTT
CDR3: CASSFNSGQRVTDTQYF
D: -
J: TRBJ2-3
V: TRBV5-1
size: -

DNA: TGTGCCACCCACGACTTAGGGGGCTCCTACGAGCAGTACTTC
CDR3: CATHDLGGSYEQYF
D: -
J: TRBJ2-7
V: TRBV27
size: -

DNA: TGCAGCGTGGGGGACAGTTACTCTTCACCCCTCCACTTT
CDR3: CSVGDSYSSPLHF
D: TRBD1
J: TRBJ1-6
V: TRBV29-1
size: few

DNA: TGCGCCAGCAGTTGGACTAAACAAGAGACCCAGTACTTC
CDR3: CASSWTKQETQYF
D: -
J: TRBJ2-5
V: TRBV10-2
size: -

DNA: TGTGCCAGCAGCTCCGTCTCCCTAAATGAGCAGTTCTTC
CDR3: CASSSVSLNEQFF
D: -
J: TRBJ2-1
V: TRBV7-3
size: -

DNA: TGTGCCAGCAAGCCCCTCTTTTACGTGGAGACTGAAGCTTTCTTT
CDR3: CASKPLFYVETEAFF
D: -
J: TRBJ1-1
V: TRBV6-5
size: -

DNA: TGTGCCAGCAGCTTGGGACAGGGGGCGTACTTC
CDR3: CASSLGQGAYF
D: TRBD1
J: TRBJ2-7
V: TRBV5-4
size: -

DNA: TGTGCCAGCAGGATAGCGGGAGGGAAGAACACCGGGGAGCTGTTTTTT
CDR3: CASRIAGGKNTGELFF
D: TRBD2
J: TRBJ2-2
V: TRBV7-2
size: -

DNA: TGTGCCAGCAGTACAGGGAACACTGAAGCTTTCTTT
CDR3: CASSTGNTEAFF
D: -
J: TRBJ1-1
V: TRBV28
size: few

DNA: TGTGCCAGCAGCTTATACGAGACAGGGACCACTGAAGCTTTCTTT
CDR3: CASSLYETGTTEAFF
D: TRBD1
J: TRBJ1-1
V: TRBV7-9
size: -

DNA: TGCGCCAGCAGCTTGGATCCGGGAGGCGGCGAGCAGTACTTC
CDR3: CASSLDPGGGEQYF
D: TRBD2
J: TRBJ2-7
V: TRBV5-1
size: -

DNA: TGTGCCAGCAGAAGGACAGCCTTCCTCCACGAGCAGTACTTC
CDR3: CASRRTAFLHEQYF
D: -
J: TRBJ2-7
V: TRBV6-5
size: -

DNA: TGTGCCAGCACCCCGGGGACTAGCAGGTACAATGAGCAGTTCTTC
CDR3: CASTPGTSRYNEQFF
D: TRBD2
J: TRBJ2-1
V: TRBV6-1
size: -

DNA: TGTGCCAGTAGTATTCTCGGGGGTCTCGTCAATCGAGCCCAGCATTTT
CDR3: CASSILGGLVNRAQHF
D: -
J: TRBJ1-5
V: TRBV19
size: once

DNA: TGTGCCTGGAGTGGGACTAGCAGACCATACGAGCAGTACTTC
CDR3: CAWSGTSRPYEQYF
D: TRBD2
J: TRBJ2-7
V: TRBV30
size: -

DNA: TGTGCCAGCCGTCGGGAGCTAGCGGGGGGCTACGAGCAGTACTTC
CDR3: CASRRELAGGYEQYF
D: TRBD2
J: TRBJ2-7
V: TRBV6-1
size: -

DNA: TGTGCCAGCAGCGTGGCGGAAAATGAAAAACTGTTTTTT
CDR3: CASSVAENEKLFF
D: -
J: TRBJ1-4
V: TRBV7-8
size: once

DNA: TGTGCCAGCAGAGACAGTGGTGCGACTGAAGCTTTCTTT
CDR3: CASRDSGATEAFF
D: -
J: TRBJ1-1
V: TRBV2
size: -

DNA: TGTGCCAGCAGCCTCGGACAGAACTACAATGAGCAGTTCTTC
CDR3: CASSLGQNYNEQFF
D: -
J: TRBJ2-1
V: TRBV7-9
size: few

DNA: TGTGCCAGCACGGGATCCGATAGCAATCAGCCCCAGCATTTT
CDR3: CASTGSDSNQPQHF
D: -
J: TRBJ1-5
V: TRBV28
size: -

DNA: TGTGCCATAAGGACAGGGGGGAATCAGCCCCAGCATTTT
CDR3: CAIRTGGNQPQHF
D: TRBD1
J: TRBJ1-5
V: TRBV2
size: -